The clone carrying this T cell receptor (beta chain) was detected a few times. This sample was included in a study of molecular identifiers for immune sequencing clone quantification. Naive CD8 T cells underwent sorting with the CD8+CD4-CCR7+CD45RA+ definition. The CDR3 is 15 residues long. Trimming cost V 1 base and J 3 bases; bases outside gene matches: 3. Germline V gene sequence: CDR1 SGHVS, CDR2 FNYEAQ. TCRdb analysed the PCR reads with MiXCR anew, one entry per CDR3 protein. This table has over 2,000 distinct CDR3 sequences, about 24% appearing once. This chain uses TRBV7-6 with TRBJ2-1; 7 positions match TRBD2. This sequence was found in a human donor in good health. Some libraries in this study had Jurkat cell RNA spiked in. Specimen: naive CD8+ T cells from blood, with Jurkat cell RNA spiked in. Regarding subset: FACS-sorted CD8+CD4-CCR7+CD45RA+ naive T cells. CDR3 sequence: CASSLGLALYNEQFF. DNA of the CDR3: TGTGCCAGCAGCTTAGGACTAGCTCTCTACAATGAGCAGTTCTTC.